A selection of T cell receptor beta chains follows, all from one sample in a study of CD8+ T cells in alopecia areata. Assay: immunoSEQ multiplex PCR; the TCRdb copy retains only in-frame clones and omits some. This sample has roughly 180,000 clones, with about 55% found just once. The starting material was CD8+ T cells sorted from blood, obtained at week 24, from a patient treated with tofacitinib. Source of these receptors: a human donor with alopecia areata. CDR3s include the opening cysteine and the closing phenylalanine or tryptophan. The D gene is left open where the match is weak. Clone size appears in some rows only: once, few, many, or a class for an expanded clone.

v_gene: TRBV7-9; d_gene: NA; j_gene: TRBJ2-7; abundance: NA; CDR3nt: TGTGCCAGCAGCTCGGACTACGAGCAGTACTTC; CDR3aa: CASSSDYEQYF
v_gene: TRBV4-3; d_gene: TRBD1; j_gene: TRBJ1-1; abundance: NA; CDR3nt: TGCGCCAGCAGCCAAGATCGAGCAGGGGGCGACACTGAAGCTTTCTTT; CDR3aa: CASSQDRAGGDTEAFF
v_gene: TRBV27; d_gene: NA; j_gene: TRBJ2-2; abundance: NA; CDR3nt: TGTGCCAGCAGTTTAGTCGGGACTGGGACCGGGGAGCTGTTTTTT; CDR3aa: CASSLVGTGTGELFF
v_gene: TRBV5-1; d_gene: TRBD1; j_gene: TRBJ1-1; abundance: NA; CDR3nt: TGCGCCAGCAGCTTTGACCCCGGGACAGCTAATGAAGCTTTCTTT; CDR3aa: CASSFDPGTANEAFF
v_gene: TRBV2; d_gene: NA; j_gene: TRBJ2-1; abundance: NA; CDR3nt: TGTGCCAGCAGTGAGGCTCGGACGACCGATGAGCAGTTCTTC; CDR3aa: CASSEARTTDEQFF
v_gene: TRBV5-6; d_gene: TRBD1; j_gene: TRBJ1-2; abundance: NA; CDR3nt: TGTGCCAGCAGCCCCCGGGACAGAGAACACTATGGCTACACCTTC; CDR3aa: CASSPRDREHYGYTF
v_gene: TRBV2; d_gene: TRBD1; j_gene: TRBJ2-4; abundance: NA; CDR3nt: TGTGCCAGCAGTGATGGCGCAGGGGGCAGGAACATTCAGTACTTC; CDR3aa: CASSDGAGGRNIQYF
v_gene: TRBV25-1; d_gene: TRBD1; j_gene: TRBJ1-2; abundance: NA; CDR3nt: TGTGCCAGCAGTGATCCCGGGACAGGGGGCACTAACTATGGCTACACCTTC; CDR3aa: CASSDPGTGGTNYGYTF
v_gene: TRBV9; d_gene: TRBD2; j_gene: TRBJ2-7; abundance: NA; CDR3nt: TGTGCCAGCAGCATAGCGGGGGGCCCGTACGAGCAGTACTTC; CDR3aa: CASSIAGGPYEQYF
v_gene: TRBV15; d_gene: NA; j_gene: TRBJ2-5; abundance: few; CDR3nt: TGTGCCACCCGCGGAGGGGGTATGGAGGAGACCCAGTACTTC; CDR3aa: CATRGGGMEETQYF
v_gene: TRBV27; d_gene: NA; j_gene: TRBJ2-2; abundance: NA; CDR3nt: TGTGCCAGCAGTTTGGTAGCCGCCGGGGAGCTGTTTTTT; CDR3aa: CASSLVAAGELFF
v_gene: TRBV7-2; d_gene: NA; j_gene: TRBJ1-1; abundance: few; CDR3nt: TGTGCCAGCAGCTTAGTCGCACAATGGGACACTGAAGCTTTCTTT; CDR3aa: CASSLVAQWDTEAFF
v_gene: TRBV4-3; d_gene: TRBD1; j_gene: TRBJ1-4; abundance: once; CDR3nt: TGCGCCAGCAGCCTAGGGACAGCAACTAATGAAAAACTGTTTTTT; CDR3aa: CASSLGTATNEKLFF
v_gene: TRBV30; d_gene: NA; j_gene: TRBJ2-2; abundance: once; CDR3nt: TGTGCCTGGACTTTCACCGGGGAGCTGTTTTTT; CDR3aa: CAWTFTGELFF
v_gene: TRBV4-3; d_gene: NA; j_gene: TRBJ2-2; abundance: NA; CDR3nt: TGCGCCAGCAGCCAAGATATAGACACCGGGGAGCTGTTTTTT; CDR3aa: CASSQDIDTGELFF
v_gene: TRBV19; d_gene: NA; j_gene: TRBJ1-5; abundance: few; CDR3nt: TGTGCCAGTAGTGTACGGGACAACAATCAGCCCCAGCATTTT; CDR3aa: CASSVRDNNQPQHF